Given below is one T cell receptor beta chain in context. The table came from immunoSEQ multiplex PCR; TCRdb's copy has only in-frame clones and leaves some out. Altogether 300,000 to 400,000 clones are present, 85% to 90% being singletons, with the ten largest covering around 2.9%. The entry originates in a study of blood T cell repertoires in COVID-19. Germline V CDR1 and CDR2: MDHEN, SYDVKM. This CDR3 has 16 residues. V gave up 5 bases and J gave up 6 bases; unmatched junction bases: 6. The sequence came from a human donor in a cohort sampled during active COVID-19. The sequencing sample was made of peripheral blood. The chain has TRBV28 and TRBJ2-2; 13 bases are a match to TRBD2. The CDR3: CASSPRLAGGSGELFF. CDR3 DNA: TGTGCCAGCAGTCCCCGACTAGCGGGAGGTTCCGGGGAGCTGTTTTTT.